One and the same sample provided the 25 T cell receptor beta chains below, sequenced in a study of PD-1 and CTLA-4 blockade in melanoma. Using immunoSEQ multiplex PCR, the repertoire was profiled, and TCRdb retains in-frame clones only, with some absent. The sample carries roughly 30,000 clones, 88% recorded once. Source: CD8+ T cells from peripheral blood, taken from a patient given anti-PD-1 treatment. Every receptor here comes from a human donor with melanoma.

V and J are TRBV5-4 and TRBJ2-7; 7 nucleotides align to TRBD2. The CDR3 totals 13 residues. Unmatched junction bases numbered 7, after V lost 4 bases and J lost 6 bases. Germline CDR1 reads SGHNT; CDR2 reads YYREEE (reference sequence). CDR3 bases: TGTGCCAGCAGCCCCGGACTAGGGAGCGAGCAGTACTTC. This translates into CASSPGLGSEQYF. Based on the CDR3 plus reference TRBV5-4 and TRBJ2-7, the full variable domain is ETGVTQSPTHLIKTRGQQVTLRCSSQSGHNTVSWYQQALGQGPQFIFQYYREEENGRGNFPPRFSGLQFPNYSSELNVNALELDDSALYLCASSPGLGSEQYFGPGTRLTVT.

V gene TRBV9 combines with J gene TRBJ2-7, with a possible D match to TRBD2 (5 bases). This CDR3 is built from 15 residues. Between the trimmed V and J ends, which lost 4 bases and 0 bases, there was a span of 14 bases. Germline values: CDR1 SGDLS, CDR2 YYNGEE. CDR3 DNA: TGTGCCAGCAGCCCTGCCGGACTCAGCTCCTACGAGCAGTACTTC. Encoded protein: CASSPAGLSSYEQYF.

The rearrangement links TRBV7-9 to TRBJ1-1; D is unclear. Germline V lookup: CDR1 SEHNR, CDR2 FQNEAQ (reference sequence). Trimming cost V 5 bases and J 5 bases, with 12 bases left between them. The CDR3 spans 13 residues. DNA of the CDR3: TGTGCCAGCAGCCCAGTTTTGGGAACTGAAGCTTTCTTT. Translating it yields CASSPVLGTEAFF.

This clone is labeled as large. V and J are TRBV5-8 and TRBJ1-1; no clear D. The germline V gene encodes CDR1 SGHTS and CDR2 YDEGEE. Trimming removed 4 bases from V and 1 base from J, with 11 bases in between. The CDR3 totals 14 residues. CDR3 region: CASSESLPNTEAFF. CDR3 nucleotide sequence: TGTGCCAGCAGCGAATCGCTACCGAACACTGAAGCTTTCTTT.

The chain couples TRBV28 to TRBJ2-1; unclear D gene. In germline, CDR1 is MDHEN, CDR2 SYDVKM. The V end lost 4 bases, the J end lost 5 bases, and 3 bases lay between the germline ends. The length of the CDR3 is 11 residues. The CDR3 region has the DNA TGTGCCAGCAGTTGGGACAATGAGCAGTTCTTC. Residues: CASSWDNEQFF.

The rearrangement joins TRBV7-6 to TRBJ2-3; D is possibly TRBD2 (6 bases). The CDR3 covers 15 residues. V was shortened by 0 bases and J by 4 bases, with 11 bases between the two germline ends. CDR1 and CDR2 (germline): SGHVS, FNYEAQ. CDR3 nucleotides: TGTGCCAGCAGCTTAGCAGGCGGGGAAGCAGATACGCAGTATTTT. Translating gives CASSLAGGEADTQYF.

This chain uses TRBV7-9 with TRBJ2-3; 9 bases align to TRBD1. V lost 2 bases, J lost 1 base, and 4 bases stayed unmatched. The CDR3 is 16 residues long. Germline lookup yields CDR1 SEHNR and CDR2 FQNEAQ (reference sequence). DNA for the CDR3: TGTGCCAGCAGCTTATCAAGGACAGGGGGCACAGATACGCAGTATTTT. Its protein product is CASSLSRTGGTDTQYF.

This clone came up once. CDR3 DNA: TGTGCCAGCAGTTTATTCAGGGGCCCTGATGAGACCCAGTACTTC. Its translation: CASSLFRGPDETQYF. This chain uses TRBV28 with TRBJ2-5, with a weak D call TRBD1 (6 bases). Trimming removed 1 base at V and 5 bases at J, with 14 bases between. The CDR3 is made up of 15 amino acids. Germline V gives CDR1 MDHEN, CDR2 SYDVKM. Full variable domain (missing parts from reference TRBV28 and TRBJ2-5): DVKVTQSSRYLVKRTGEKVFLECVQDMDHENMFWYRQDPGLGLRLIYFSYDVKMKEKGDIPEGYSVSREKKERFSLILESASTNQTSMYLCASSLFRGPDETQYFGPGTRLLVL.

This clone was seen just once. This chain joins TRBV2 and TRBJ2-1, with D tentatively TRBD2 (6 bases). This CDR3 spans 12 amino acids. V was trimmed by 5 bases and J by 5 bases, leaving 7 bases between them. Germline V gene sequence: CDR1 SNHLY, CDR2 FYNNEI. The CDR3 sequence: CASSRRDNEQFF. The CDR3 DNA follows: TGTGCCAGCAGTAGGAGGGACAATGAGCAGTTCTTC.

V is TRBV4-1 and J is TRBJ2-7; unclear D gene. The germline V gene has CDR1 MGHRA and CDR2 YSYEKL. The CDR3 is 13 amino acids. Trimming took off 0 bases at V and 4 bases at J, with 7 bases between the two ends. Here the CDR3 DNA reads TGCGCCAGCAGCCAAGATCTGGGTTACGAGCAGTACTTC. Encoded protein: CASSQDLGYEQYF.

The chain couples TRBV7-6 to TRBJ2-5; D not resolved. Trimming left V 5 bases short and J 1 base short, with 8 bases between. CDR1 is SGHVS, CDR2 FNYEAQ, per germline. CDR3 size: 13 residues. DNA for the CDR3: TGTGCCAGCAGCCCCGAAAGCCAAGAGACCCAGTACTTC. Translated, it gives CASSPESQETQYF.

The J gene is TRBJ2-1, the V gene TRBV6-1; TRBD2 aligns across 9 bases. The J segment lost 0 bases and the V segment lost 6 bases, leaving 3 bases of the junction unmatched. Germline CDR1 reads MNHNS; CDR2 reads SASEGT. The length of the CDR3 is 15 residues. Written as DNA, the CDR3 is TGTGCCAGCAGCTGGGGACTAGCCTCCTACAATGAGCAGTTCTTC. Its protein product is CASSWGLASYNEQFF.

This clone came up once. The V call is TRBV1, the J call TRBJ2-5; the table's D call of TRBD1 was not tested on the DNA. TRBV1 is a recognized pseudogene. The CDR3 has 15 residues. The CDR3 DNA reads as TGCACCAGCAGCCCCGGGACAGAGGAGGAAGAGACCCAGTACTTC. The encoded protein is CTSSPGTEEEETQYF.

In its sample, this clone was seen once. The chain links TRBV27 to TRBJ1-1; D not resolved. The CDR3 runs to 15 residues. V lost 2 bases and J lost 0, with 10 bases in between. Germline CDR1 MNHEY, CDR2 SMNVEV (reference sequence). Written as DNA, the CDR3 is TGTGCCAGCAGTTTAATGGTTGGGATGAACACTGAAGCTTTCTTT. Translating it yields CASSLMVGMNTEAFF.

The rearrangement uses TRBV2 and TRBJ1-1; 9 bases are shared with TRBD1. V dropped 10 bases and J dropped 1; count of bases not matched to a gene: 7. Germline CDR1 and CDR2: SNHLY and FYNNEI. The CDR3 consists of 14 residues. DNA for the CDR3: TGTGCCACACGCGGGGGACAGGGGAACACTGAAGCTTTCTTT. Translating gives CATRGGQGNTEAFF.

This rearrangement joins TRBV4-3 to TRBJ2-7, with 13 bases identical to TRBD2. The CDR3 is 22 amino acids. V lost 1 base to trimming and J lost 0 bases; unmatched junction nucleotides: 18. Germline CDR1 is LGHNA and CDR2 is YSLEER. CDR3 DNA sequence: TGCGCCAGCAGCCAAGTAGTAGCCGATAAAACCGGGACTAGCGGGATCTCCTACGAGCAGTACTTC. Amino acids: CASSQVVADKTGTSGISYEQYF.

This clone appeared a few times. This sequence joins TRBV19 and TRBJ1-1; D remains unclear. Per the germline V gene, CDR1 is LNHDA and CDR2 is SQIVND (reference sequence). This CDR3 is 12 amino acids long. V lost 7 bases and J 8 bases, leaving 14 bases between the germline ends. Here the CDR3 DNA reads TGTGCCAGTACCACCGGGTCTACAGAAGCTTTCTTT. Translation gives CASTTGSTEAFF.

The chain carries TRBV2 and TRBJ2-7; D possibly uses TRBD1 or TRBD2 (5 bases each). There are 14 residues in the CDR3. CDR1 is SNHLY and CDR2 is FYNNEI in the germline V gene. With 2 bases removed from V and 5 bases from J, the gap between germline ends came to 13 bases. CDR3 residues: CASSERGAGDEQYF. The CDR3 DNA is TGTGCCAGCAGTGAACGAGGGGCCGGGGACGAGCAGTACTTC. Using reference TRBV2 and TRBJ2-7 for the parts outside the CDR3, the full variable domain is EPEVTQTPSHQVTQMGQEVILRCVPISNHLYFYWYRQILGQKVEFLVSFYNNEISEKSEIFDDQFSVERPDGSNFTLKIRSTKLEDSAMYFCASSERGAGDEQYFGPGTRLTVT.

The chain links TRBV2 to TRBJ1-6; TRBD1 is a possible D gene (5 bases). Per germline, CDR1 SNHLY and CDR2 FYNNEI. There are 13 residues in the CDR3. V lost 2 bases and J 8 bases, leaving 7 bases between the germline ends. CDR3 residues: CASSEWGDSPLHF. CDR3 bases: TGTGCCAGCAGTGAATGGGGGGATTCACCCCTCCACTTT.

The sample holds a few counts of this clone. The V gene is TRBV5-6, the J gene TRBJ1-5; possibly TRBD1 for D (5 bases). CDR3 size: 15 residues. The germline gives CDR1 SGHDT, CDR2 YYEEEE. With 2 bases removed from V and 5 bases from J, the gap between germline ends came to 14 bases. The CDR3 DNA sequence: TGTGCCAGCAGCTTTGGGGGGACGGGCGATCAGCCCCAGCATTTT. It translates to CASSFGGTGDQPQHF. Variable domain in full (rest from reference TRBV5-6 and TRBJ1-5): DAGVTQSPTHLIKTRGQQVTLRCSPKSGHDTVSWYQQALGQGPQFIFQYYEEEERQRGNFPDRFSGHQFPNYSSELNVNALLLGDSALYLCASSFGGTGDQPQHFGDGTRLSIL.

The V and J genes are TRBV28 and TRBJ2-7, with 8 bases identical to TRBD1. The V and J ends lost 10 bases and 2 bases, in that order; junction bases with no gene match: 7. Germline CDR1 and CDR2: MDHEN and SYDVKM. The CDR3 is 13 amino acids. The CDR3 DNA is TGTGCCACCCGACAGGGGCCCACCTACGAGCAGTACTTC. Protein: CATRQGPTYEQYF.

The chain has TRBV15 and TRBJ2-2, with 7 bases lining up with TRBD1. V dropped 10 bases and J dropped 2; count of bases not matched to a gene: 16. CDR1 and CDR2 from the germline V gene are LNHNV and YYDKDF (reference sequence). There are 17 residues in the CDR3. CDR3 sequence reads: CAISRDRQGQNTGELFF. CDR3 bases: TGTGCCATCTCGCGAGACCGACAGGGCCAAAACACCGGGGAGCTGTTTTTT.

The chain couples TRBV2 to TRBJ2-7; weak D call: TRBD2 (6 bases). V gave up 6 bases and J gave up 3 bases, with 15 bases separating them. This CDR3 region has 14 residues. Germline V CDR1 and CDR2: SNHLY, FYNNEI. CDR3 DNA sequence: TGTGCCAGCAGACAAACCGGGACTTACTACGAGCAGTACTTC. Amino acid sequence: CASRQTGTYYEQYF.

CDR3 region: CASSQGVGETGGYTF. The DNA of the CDR3 is TGTGCCAGCAGCCAAGGGGTTGGAGAAACAGGAGGCTACACCTTC. The chain uses TRBV4-2 and TRBJ1-2, with D possibly being TRBD1 (5 bases). Germline V gives CDR1 LGHNA, CDR2 YNFKEQ. CDR3 length equals 15 residues. V was pared by 1 base and J by 8 bases, with 17 bases between.

This chain links TRBV6-1 with TRBJ1-1, with no clear D. The CDR3 is 16 amino acids. V gave up 2 bases and J gave up 3 bases, with 16 bases separating them. Germline V gene data show CDR1 as MNHNS and CDR2 as SASEGT. This CDR3 reads CASSEPPNLGYTEAFF. The CDR3 DNA is TGTGCCAGCAGTGAACCCCCGAATCTAGGGTACACTGAAGCTTTCTTT.